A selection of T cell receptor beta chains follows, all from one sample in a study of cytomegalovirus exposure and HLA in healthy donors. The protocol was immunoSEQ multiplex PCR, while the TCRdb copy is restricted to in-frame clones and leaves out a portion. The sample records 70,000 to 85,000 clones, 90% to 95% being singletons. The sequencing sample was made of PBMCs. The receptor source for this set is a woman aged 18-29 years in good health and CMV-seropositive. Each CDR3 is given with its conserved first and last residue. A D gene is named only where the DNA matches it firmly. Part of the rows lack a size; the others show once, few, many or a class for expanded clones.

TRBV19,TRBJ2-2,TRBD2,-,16,CASSLGTSGITGELFF,TGTGCCAGTAGTCTTGGGACTAGCGGGATCACCGGGGAGCTGTTTTTT
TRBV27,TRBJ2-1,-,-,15,CASSSKGAAQNEQFF,TGTGCCAGCAGTTCTAAAGGGGCAGCGCAGAATGAGCAGTTCTTC
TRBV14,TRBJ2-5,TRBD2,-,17,CASSGGTSGRALKTQYF,TGTGCCAGCAGTGGCGGGACTAGCGGGAGGGCCCTGAAGACCCAGTACTTC
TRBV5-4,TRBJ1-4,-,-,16,CASSLVTRDLEEKLFF,TGTGCCAGCAGCTTGGTTACCCGGGACTTAGAAGAAAAACTGTTTTTT
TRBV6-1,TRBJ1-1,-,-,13,CASSLYPNTEAFF,TGTGCCAGCAGTCTCTACCCGAACACTGAAGCTTTCTTT
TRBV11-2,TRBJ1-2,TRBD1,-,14,CASSPVGQTYGYTF,TGTGCCAGCAGCCCGGTGGGACAGACCTATGGCTACACCTTC
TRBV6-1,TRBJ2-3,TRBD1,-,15,CASSGQGARADTQYF,TGTGCCAGCAGCGGACAGGGGGCGCGTGCTGATACGCAGTATTTT
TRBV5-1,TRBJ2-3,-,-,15,CASSLGISGGDTQYF,TGCGCCAGCAGCTTGGGGATCTCGGGTGGAGATACGCAGTATTTT
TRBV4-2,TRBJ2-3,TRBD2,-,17,CASSQGLAGGSTDTQYF,TGTGCCAGCAGCCAAGGACTAGCGGGGGGGAGCACAGATACGCAGTATTTT
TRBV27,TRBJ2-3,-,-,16,CASSLWVGSSTDTQYF,TGTGCCAGCAGTTTATGGGTAGGGAGTAGCACAGATACGCAGTATTTT
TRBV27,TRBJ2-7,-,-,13,CASRNIGAYEQYF,TGTGCCAGCAGGAACATAGGGGCCTACGAGCAGTACTTC
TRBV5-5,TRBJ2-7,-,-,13,CASSLVQSYEQYF,TGTGCCAGCAGCTTGGTACAGTCCTACGAGCAGTACTTC
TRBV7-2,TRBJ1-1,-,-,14,CASSSPAAGTEAFF,TGTGCCAGCAGCTCCCCAGCCGCAGGGACTGAAGCTTTCTTT
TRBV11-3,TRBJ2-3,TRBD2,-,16,CASSSRSGRGTDTQYF,TGTGCCAGCAGCTCACGAAGCGGGAGGGGCACAGATACGCAGTATTTT
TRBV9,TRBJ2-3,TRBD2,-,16,CASSVVASGRGDTQYF,TGTGCCAGCAGCGTAGTCGCTAGCGGAAGGGGAGATACGCAGTATTTT
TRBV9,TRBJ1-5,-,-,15,CASSETGLSNQPQHF,TGTGCCAGCAGCGAAACAGGGCTTAGCAATCAGCCCCAGCATTTT
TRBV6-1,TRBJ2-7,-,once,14,CASSRDLEPGEQYF,TGTGCCAGCAGTAGGGACTTGGAGCCGGGCGAGCAGTACTTC
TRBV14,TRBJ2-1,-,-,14,CASSRLGSFNEQFF,TGTGCCAGCAGCCGCCTCGGGTCATTCAATGAGCAGTTCTTC
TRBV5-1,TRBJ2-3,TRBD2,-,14,CASSSLAGTDTQYF,TGCGCCAGCAGCTCGCTAGCGGGCACAGATACGCAGTATTTT
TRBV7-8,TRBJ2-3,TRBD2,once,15,CASGIAGGPGDTQYF,TGTGCCAGCGGGATAGCGGGGGGGCCAGGAGATACGCAGTATTTT
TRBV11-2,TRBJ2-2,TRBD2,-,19,CASSLVLAGGPRNTGELFF,TGTGCCAGCAGCTTAGTCCTAGCGGGAGGGCCGAGGAACACCGGGGAGCTGTTTTTT
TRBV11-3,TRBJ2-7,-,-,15,CASSLDQVAKREQYF,TGTGCCAGCAGCTTAGATCAGGTGGCCAAAAGGGAGCAGTACTTC
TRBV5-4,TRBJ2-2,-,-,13,CASSQGDTGELFF,TGTGCCAGCAGCCAAGGGGACACCGGGGAGCTGTTTTTT
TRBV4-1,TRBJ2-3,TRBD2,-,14,CASSTVGGVNTQYF,TGCGCCAGCAGCACTGTGGGGGGGGTGAATACGCAGTATTTT
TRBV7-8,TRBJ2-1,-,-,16,CASSLEVGGAYNEQFF,TGTGCCAGCAGCTTAGAAGTTGGTGGAGCCTACAATGAGCAGTTCTTC
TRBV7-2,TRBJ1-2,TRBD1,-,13,CASSPTDRNGYTF,TGTGCCAGCAGCCCGACGGACAGGAATGGCTACACCTTC
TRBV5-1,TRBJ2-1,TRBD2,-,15,CASTPGTSGGAEQFF,TGCGCCAGCACCCCCGGGACTAGCGGGGGGGCGGAGCAGTTCTTC
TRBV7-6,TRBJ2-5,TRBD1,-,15,CASSTGTGTQETQYF,TGTGCCAGCAGCACCGGGACAGGGACTCAAGAGACCCAGTACTTC
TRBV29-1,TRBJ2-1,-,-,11,CSVNLANEQFF,TGCAGCGTCAACCTAGCGAATGAGCAGTTCTTC
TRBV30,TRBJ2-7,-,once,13,CAWTIGGSYEQYF,TGTGCCTGGACTATCGGGGGTTCCTACGAGCAGTACTTC
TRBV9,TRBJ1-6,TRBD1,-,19,CASSPRTGTGGTYNSPLHF,TGTGCCAGCAGCCCCAGAACGGGGACAGGGGGGACCTATAATTCACCCCTCCACTTT
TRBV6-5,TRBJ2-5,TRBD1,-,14,CASGPGQRQETQYF,TGTGCCAGCGGGCCGGGACAGCGACAAGAGACCCAGTACTTC
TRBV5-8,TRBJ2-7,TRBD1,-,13,CASSSDRETEQYF,TGTGCCAGCAGCTCGGACAGGGAGACCGAGCAGTACTTC
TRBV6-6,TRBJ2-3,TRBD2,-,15,CASSSRTSTTDTQYF,TGTGCCAGCAGTTCCCGGACTAGTACCACAGATACGCAGTATTTT
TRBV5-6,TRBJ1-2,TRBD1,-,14,CASSLGQGTYGYTF,TGTGCCAGCAGCTTGGGACAGGGAACCTATGGCTACACCTTC
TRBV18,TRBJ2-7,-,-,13,CASSSDTTYEQYF,TGTGCCAGCTCATCGGACACAACCTACGAGCAGTACTTC
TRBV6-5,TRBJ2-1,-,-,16,CASSYSRQAGNHEQFF,TGTGCCAGCAGTTACTCAAGACAGGCAGGCAATCACGAGCAGTTCTTC
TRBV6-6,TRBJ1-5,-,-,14,CASRLQGGGQPQHF,TGTGCCAGCAGACTCCAGGGAGGTGGCCAGCCCCAGCATTTT
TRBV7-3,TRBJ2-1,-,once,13,CASSFPGNNEQFF,TGTGCCAGCAGCTTTCCAGGGAACAATGAGCAGTTCTTC
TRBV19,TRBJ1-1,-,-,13,CASSIAGDTEAFF,TGTGCCAGTAGTATAGCCGGAGACACTGAAGCTTTCTTT